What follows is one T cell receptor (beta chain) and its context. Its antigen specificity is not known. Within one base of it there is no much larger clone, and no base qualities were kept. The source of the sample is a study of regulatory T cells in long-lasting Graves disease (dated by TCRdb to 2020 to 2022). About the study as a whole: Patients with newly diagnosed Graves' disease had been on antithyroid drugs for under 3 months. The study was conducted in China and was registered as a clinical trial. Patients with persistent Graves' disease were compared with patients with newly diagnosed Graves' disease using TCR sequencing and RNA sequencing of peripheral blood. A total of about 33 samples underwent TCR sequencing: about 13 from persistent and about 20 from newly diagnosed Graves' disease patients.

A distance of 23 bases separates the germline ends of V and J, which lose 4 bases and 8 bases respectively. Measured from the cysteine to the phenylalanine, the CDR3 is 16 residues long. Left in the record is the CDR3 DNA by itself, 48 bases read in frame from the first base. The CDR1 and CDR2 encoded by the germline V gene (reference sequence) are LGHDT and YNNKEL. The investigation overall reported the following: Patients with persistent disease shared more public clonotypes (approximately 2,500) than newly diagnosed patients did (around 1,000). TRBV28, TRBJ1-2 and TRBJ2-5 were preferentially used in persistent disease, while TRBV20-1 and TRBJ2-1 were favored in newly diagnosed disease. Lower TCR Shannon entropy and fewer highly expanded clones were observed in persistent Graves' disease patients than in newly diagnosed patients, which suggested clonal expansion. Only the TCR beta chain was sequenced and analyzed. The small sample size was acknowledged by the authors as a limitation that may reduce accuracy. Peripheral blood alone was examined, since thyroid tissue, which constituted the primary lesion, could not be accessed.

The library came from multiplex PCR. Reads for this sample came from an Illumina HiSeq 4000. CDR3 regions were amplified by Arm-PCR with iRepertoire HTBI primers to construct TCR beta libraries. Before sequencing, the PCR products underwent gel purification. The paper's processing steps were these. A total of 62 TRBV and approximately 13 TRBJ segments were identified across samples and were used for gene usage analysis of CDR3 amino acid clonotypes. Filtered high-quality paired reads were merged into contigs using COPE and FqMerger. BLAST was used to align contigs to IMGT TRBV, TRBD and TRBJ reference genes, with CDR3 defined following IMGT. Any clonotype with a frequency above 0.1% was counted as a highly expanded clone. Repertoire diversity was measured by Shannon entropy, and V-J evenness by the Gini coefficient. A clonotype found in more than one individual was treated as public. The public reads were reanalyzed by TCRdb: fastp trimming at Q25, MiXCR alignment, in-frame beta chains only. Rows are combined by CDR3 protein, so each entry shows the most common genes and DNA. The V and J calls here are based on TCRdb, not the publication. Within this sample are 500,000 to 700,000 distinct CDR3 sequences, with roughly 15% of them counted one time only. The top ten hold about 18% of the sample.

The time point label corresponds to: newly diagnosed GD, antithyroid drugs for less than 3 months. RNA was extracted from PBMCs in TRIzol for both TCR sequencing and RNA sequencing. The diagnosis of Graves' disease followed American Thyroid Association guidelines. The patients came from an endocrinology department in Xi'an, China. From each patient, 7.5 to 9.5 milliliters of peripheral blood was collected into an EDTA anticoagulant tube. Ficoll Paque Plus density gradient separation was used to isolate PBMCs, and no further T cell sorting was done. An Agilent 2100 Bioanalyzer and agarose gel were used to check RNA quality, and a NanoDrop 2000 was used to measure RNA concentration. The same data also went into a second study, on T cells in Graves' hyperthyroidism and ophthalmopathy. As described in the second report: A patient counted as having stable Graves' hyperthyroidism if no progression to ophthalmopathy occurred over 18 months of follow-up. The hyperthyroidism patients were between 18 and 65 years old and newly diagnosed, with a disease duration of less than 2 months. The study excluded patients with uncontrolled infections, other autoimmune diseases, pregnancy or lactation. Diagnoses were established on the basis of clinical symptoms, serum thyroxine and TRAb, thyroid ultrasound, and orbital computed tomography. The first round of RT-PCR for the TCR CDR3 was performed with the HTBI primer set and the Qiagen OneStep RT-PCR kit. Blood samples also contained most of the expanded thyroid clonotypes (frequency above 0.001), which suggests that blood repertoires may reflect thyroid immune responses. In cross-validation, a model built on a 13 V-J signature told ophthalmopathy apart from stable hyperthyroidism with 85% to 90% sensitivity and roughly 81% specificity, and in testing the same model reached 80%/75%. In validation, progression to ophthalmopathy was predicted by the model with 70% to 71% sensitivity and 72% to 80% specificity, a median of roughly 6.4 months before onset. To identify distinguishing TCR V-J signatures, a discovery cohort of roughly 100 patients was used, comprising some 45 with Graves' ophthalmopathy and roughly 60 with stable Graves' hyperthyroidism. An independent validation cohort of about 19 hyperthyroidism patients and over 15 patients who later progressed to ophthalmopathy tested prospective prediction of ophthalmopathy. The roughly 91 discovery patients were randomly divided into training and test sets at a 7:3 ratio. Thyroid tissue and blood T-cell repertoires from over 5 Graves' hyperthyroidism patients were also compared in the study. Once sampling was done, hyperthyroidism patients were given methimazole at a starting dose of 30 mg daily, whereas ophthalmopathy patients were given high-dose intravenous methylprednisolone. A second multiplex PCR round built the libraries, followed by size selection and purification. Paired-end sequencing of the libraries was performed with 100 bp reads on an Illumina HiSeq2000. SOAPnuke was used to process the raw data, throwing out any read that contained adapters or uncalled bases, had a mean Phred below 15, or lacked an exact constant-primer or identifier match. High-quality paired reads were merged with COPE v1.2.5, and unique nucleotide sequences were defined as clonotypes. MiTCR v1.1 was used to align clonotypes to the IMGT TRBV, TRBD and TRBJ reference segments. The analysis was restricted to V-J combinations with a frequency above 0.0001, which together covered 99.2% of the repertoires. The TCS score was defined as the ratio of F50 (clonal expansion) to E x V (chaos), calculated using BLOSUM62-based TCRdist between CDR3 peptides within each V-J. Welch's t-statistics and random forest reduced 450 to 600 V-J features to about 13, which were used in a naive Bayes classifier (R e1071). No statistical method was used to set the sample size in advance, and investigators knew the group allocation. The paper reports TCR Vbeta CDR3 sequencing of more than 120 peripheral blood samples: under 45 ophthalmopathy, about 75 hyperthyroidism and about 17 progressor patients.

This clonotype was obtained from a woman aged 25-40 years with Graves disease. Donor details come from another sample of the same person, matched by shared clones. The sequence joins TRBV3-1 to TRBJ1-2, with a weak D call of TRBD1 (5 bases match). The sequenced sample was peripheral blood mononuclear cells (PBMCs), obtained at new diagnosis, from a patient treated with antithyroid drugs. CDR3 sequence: CASSRTGTEVSGGYTF. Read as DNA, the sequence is TGTGCCAGCAGCCGAACCGGGACCGAGGTTTCGGGAGGCTACACCTTC.